These 17 T cell receptor beta chains share one sample of origin, sequenced in a study of beta chain features in type 1 diabetes. Antigens for these TCRs are unknown. Study results and caveats: Patients with Type 1 diabetes showed moderately but significantly shorter TCRB CDR3s in all four CD4+ subsets.

Expressed TCRB transcripts got sequenced, as all isolated RNA was reverse transcribed. Clones were read by immunoSEQ multiplex PCR, and TCRdb kept only the in-frame ones, dropping some. The table lists more than 550,000 clones, around an eighth of them singletons. Sequencing input: naive CD4+ T cells from blood. The source of these receptors is a man aged 18 to 35 with type 1 diabetes.

This clone has more than one count but fewer than ten. This chain joins TRBV7-6 and TRBJ2-5, with 12 bases that match TRBD2. From germline, CDR1 is SGHVS and CDR2 FNYEAQ. This CDR3 region has 16 residues. After removal of 5 bases from V and 1 base from J, the junction contained 5 bases not matched to a gene. This CDR3 reads CASSPRLAGAQETQYF. The CDR3 DNA reads as TGTGCCAGCAGCCCCAGACTAGCGGGAGCCCAAGAGACCCAGTACTTC.

This rearrangement joins TRBV10-3 to TRBJ1-2; weak D call: TRBD1 (5 bases). The CDR3 is made up of 15 amino acids. V was pared by 9 bases and J by 6 bases, with 23 bases between. Germline CDR1 is ENHRY and CDR2 is SYGVKD. CDR3 sequence (DNA): TGTGCCATTTCCCTAGAGCAGGGCCCCTCGGATGGCTACACCTTC. This gives the protein CAISLEQGPSDGYTF.

V usage is TRBV19 and J usage is TRBJ1-1; maybe TRBD1 (6 bases). This CDR3 spans 12 amino acids. In germline, CDR1 is LNHDA, CDR2 SQIVND (reference sequence). The V gene lost 7 bases and the J gene lost 11 bases, with 17 bases spanning the gap. Here the CDR3 DNA reads TGTGCCAGTACCATCGGACAGCCCGTGGCTTTCTTT. Its translation: CASTIGQPVAFF.

This clone showed up just a few times. In the same sample, other DNA sequences code for this CDR3. The rearrangement uses TRBV30 and TRBJ1-5; D uncertain. V lost 0 bases, J lost 4 bases, and 10 bases lay in between. The V gene's germline CDR1 is GTSNPN and CDR2 SVGIG (reference sequence). The CDR3 totals 14 residues. The CDR3 spells CAWSVLEANQPQHF. DNA of the CDR3: TGTGCCTGGAGTGTACTTGAAGCTAATCAGCCCCAGCATTTT.

This clone has only a few counts. The chain joins TRBV7-2 to TRBJ2-7; D is unresolved. CDR1 is SGHTA, CDR2 FQGNSA, per germline. The CDR3 spans 12 residues. Trimming took 5 bases from V and 3 from J, leaving 8 bases between them. The CDR3 region is CASSPPHYEQYF. The CDR3 coding sequence is TGTGCCAGCAGCCCCCCCCACTACGAGCAGTACTTC. The full variable domain, in which reference TRBV7-2 and TRBJ2-7 provide the parts outside the CDR3, is GAGVSQSPSNKVTEKGKDVELRCDPISGHTALYWYRQSLGQGLEFLIYFQGNSAPDKSGLPSDRFSAERTGGSVSTLTIQRTQQEDSAVYLCASSPPHYEQYFGPGTRLTVT.

This clone appeared a few times. This chain connects TRBV19 to TRBJ1-3; perhaps TRBD1 as D (5 bases). The V gene's germline CDR1 is LNHDA and CDR2 SQIVND (reference sequence). V was shortened by 6 bases and J by 0 bases, with 15 bases between the two germline ends. This CDR3 is built from 16 residues. The CDR3: CASRIPGLGSGNTIYF. Here the CDR3 DNA reads TGTGCCAGTAGGATCCCGGGACTGGGCTCTGGAAACACCATATATTTT.

The sample holds a few counts of this clone. This chain joins TRBV30 and TRBJ2-5; TRBD1 matches at 7 bases. Gene TRBJ2-7 matches the end of the DNA better, so the J call may be wrong. CDR1 and CDR2 from the germline V gene are GTSNPN and SVGIG (reference sequence). CDR3 size: 15 residues. CDR3 sequence: CAWSVLPQGSYEQYF. The CDR3 bases are TGTGCCTGGAGTGTATTGCCACAGGGGTCCTACGAGCAGTACTTC.

On this clone: The junction departs from the called germline gene at one end, perhaps through a read error. CDR3 region: CNVTGYNEQFF. For the CDR3, the DNA is TGCAACGTTACGGGGTACAATGAGCAGTTCTTC. The chain recombines TRBV29-1 with TRBJ2-1, with a possible D match to TRBD2 (5 bases). The germline V gene encodes CDR1 SQVTM and CDR2 ANQGSEA. The CDR3 runs to 11 residues.

The chain links TRBV11-3 to TRBJ2-1; D call uncertain. CDR1 and CDR2 (germline): SGHNT, YENEEA. The CDR3 contains 12 residues. The V and J ends lost 1 base and 6 bases respectively, with 4 bases between them. The CDR3, as DNA: TGTGCCAGCAGCTTAGTATCCAATGAGCAGTTCTTC. This codes for CASSLVSNEQFF.

The chain recombines TRBV15 with TRBJ1-6; unclear D gene. V gave up 1 base and J gave up 9 bases, with 13 bases separating them. CDR3 length: 15 residues. The germline CDR1 and CDR2 sequences are LNHNV and YYDKDF (reference sequence). The CDR3 DNA sequence: TGTGCCACCAGCAGAGCCGAGGGAGGGATTTCACCCCTCCACTTT. The encoded protein is CATSRAEGGISPLHF.

V gene TRBV20-1 combines with J gene TRBJ2-5; 10 bases are shared with TRBD2. Looked up from germline, CDR1 is DFQATT and CDR2 is SNEGSKA (reference sequence). This CDR3 spans 11 amino acids. J lost 14 bases, V lost 4 bases, and 7 bases had no gene match. The CDR3 DNA is TGCAGTGCTAATACTCGGACTAGCGGATACTTC. It encodes CSANTRTSGYF.

The chain combines TRBV29-1 with TRBJ1-4; weak D call: TRBD1 (6 bases). CDR1 and CDR2 from the germline V gene are SQVTM and ANQGSEA. The CDR3 covers 12 residues. Trimming pared 2 bases from V and 8 bases from J, leaving 9 bases between. DNA for the CDR3: TGCAGCGTTGAATTACAGGGCGAAAAACTGTTTTTT. Translation gives CSVELQGEKLFF.

The V and J genes are TRBV15 and TRBJ2-7, with 13 bases identical to TRBD2. Germline values: CDR1 LNHNV, CDR2 YYDKDF (reference sequence). CDR3 length: 16 residues. V shed 0 bases and J 4 bases; nucleotides not matched to a gene: 3. CDR3 sequence: CATSRDRTSGGYEQYF. The CDR3 bases are TGTGCCACCAGCAGAGATAGGACTAGCGGGGGATACGAGCAGTACTTC.

This clone was observed a handful of times. This chain links TRBV28 with TRBJ1-5; tentative D call: TRBD1 (6 bases). Germline CDR1 reads MDHEN; CDR2 reads SYDVKM. CDR3 length equals 16 residues. Trimming left V 6 bases short and J 2 bases short, with 17 bases between. As DNA, the CDR3 is TGTGCCAGCAGCTCTTGGGACATCGAACGCAATCAGCCCCAGCATTTT. It translates to CASSSWDIERNQPQHF.

The chain recombines TRBV29-1 with TRBJ1-1; weak D call: TRBD1 (6 bases). V was cut by 6 bases and J by 6 bases, with 17 bases left in between. The CDR3 spans 13 residues. Germline CDR1 reads SQVTM; CDR2 reads ANQGSEA. The CDR3 loop reads CSVHHRVLSEAFF. The CDR3 region has the DNA TGCAGCGTCCACCACAGGGTGTTGTCTGAAGCTTTCTTT.

The gene calls are TRBV30 and TRBJ2-7, with D hard to call. Per the germline V gene, CDR1 is GTSNPN and CDR2 is SVGIG (reference sequence). The CDR3 covers 12 residues. V lost 4 bases to trimming and J lost 3 bases, with 10 bases between them. The CDR3 region has the DNA TGTGCCTGGAACCCCCCGGGCTACGAGCAGTACTTC. As protein: CAWNPPGYEQYF. Looking up the rest from reference TRBV30 and TRBJ2-7 gives the full variable domain: SQTIHQWPATLVQPVGSPLSLECTVEGTSNPNLYWYRQAAGRGLQLLFYSVGIGQISSEVPQNLSASRPQDRQFILSSKKLLLSDSGFYLCAWNPPGYEQYFGPGTRLTVT.

The rearrangement uses TRBV27 and TRBJ1-1; 7 bases align to TRBD1. The CDR3 spans 16 residues. V trimming: 4 bases; J trimming: 0 bases; junction bases outside the gene matches: 8. Per germline, CDR1 MNHEY and CDR2 SMNVEV (reference sequence). In DNA, the CDR3 is TGTGCCAGCAGTTACCTCAGGGACAGTATGAACACTGAAGCTTTCTTT. Amino acid sequence: CASSYLRDSMNTEAFF.